Listed here is a single T cell receptor (beta chain). The target of this receptor is not known. Base quality data are lacking; no much larger clone is found one base away. This entry is derived from a study of blood T cell repertoires in COVID-19 (dated by TCRdb to the early 2020s). Notes on the research overall: Samples covering the acute and convalescent phases of COVID-19 were provided by collaborators in the United States, Italy and Spain. Deeply sampled blood TCRbeta repertoires from subjects exposed to, actively infected with, or recovered from COVID-19 were included in the dataset. The sample metadata nearly always contained a de-identified subject ID, COVID-19 status, age in years and sex. The prospective study material was composed of cDNA or gDNA derived from T cells, B-cell-depleted T cells, or PBMCs. A freely available public database, intended as a resource for researchers studying the immune response to SARS-CoV-2, is where the repertoires were released. The samples were drawn from the first 160 participants of the ongoing ImmuneRACE study and from more than 1,000 subjects provided by 6 global collaborators. Where available, HLA class I and class II types were taken from metadata supplied by the sample provider and were not determined by assay-based typing.

Collaborating institutions collected whole blood in K2EDTA tubes following their own protocols. For TCRbeta analysis, collaborators shipped samples in one of three forms: frozen whole blood, isolated PBMCs, or DNA extracted from either of those sample types. TCRbeta CDR3 regions were amplified from genomic DNA by means of the immunoSEQ Assay, a bias-controlled multiplex PCR. The authors' analysis ran thus. Within the assay, amplification of reference gene primers was used to estimate how many nucleated cells each sample contained. Sequence reads were collapsed and filtered to measure the absolute abundance of every unique TCRbeta CDR3 rearrangement. For each sample, productive Simpson clonality was calculated as the square root of Simpson's diversity index over productive rearrangements. TCRdb carries this immuneACCESS record with in-frame sequences only. Its versions omit some clonotypes, under half of them owing to an unresolved V gene in the studies checked, with the rest unexplained. The DNA gave D and trimming, while V, J and clone size come from that table. For this sample there are some 100,000 clones; about 89% appear just once. The ten largest clones add up to approximately 15% of the sample.

The CDR3 runs 12 residues from the cysteine to the phenylalanine. The CDR3 DNA has 36 bases and is translated from base 1. Trimming takes 3 bases from V and 5 bases from J, and the germline ends sit 7 bases apart. Taken from the germline V gene, the CDR1 and CDR2 loops are ENHRY and SYGVKD. Points the paper makes about the study in general: The amount of clinical and demographic metadata varied by source and participant and was provided uncurated.

The sequence derives from a man aged 45 to 65 with acute or convalescent COVID-19. The sequence links TRBV10-3 to TRBJ1-2; the best D guess is TRBD1, with 5 bases matching. Sample: peripheral blood. The DNA sequence is given as TGTGCCATCAGTGAAGGGGTATATGGCTACACCTTC. Its product reads: CAISEGVYGYTF.